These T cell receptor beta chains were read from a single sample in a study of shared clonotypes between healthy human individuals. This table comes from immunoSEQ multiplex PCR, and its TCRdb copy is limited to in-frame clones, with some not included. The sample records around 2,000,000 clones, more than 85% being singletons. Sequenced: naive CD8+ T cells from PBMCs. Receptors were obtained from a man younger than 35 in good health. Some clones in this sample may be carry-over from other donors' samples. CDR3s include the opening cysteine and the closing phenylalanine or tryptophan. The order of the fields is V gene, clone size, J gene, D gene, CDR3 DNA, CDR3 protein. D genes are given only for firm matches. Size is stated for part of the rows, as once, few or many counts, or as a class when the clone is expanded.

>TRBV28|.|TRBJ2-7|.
TGTGCCAGCAAAAGGGGCTACGAGCAGTACTTC
CASKRGYEQYF
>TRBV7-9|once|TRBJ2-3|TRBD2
TGTGCCAGCAGCCATAGCGGGATAAGCACAGATACGCAGTATTTT
CASSHSGISTDTQYF
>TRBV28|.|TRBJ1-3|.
TGTGCCAGCAGTTGGGGGGGGTCCCTCTCTGGAAACACCATATATTTT
CASSWGGSLSGNTIYF
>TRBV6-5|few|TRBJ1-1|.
TGTGCCAGCAGGACAGGTCGATTGGATGTGGAAGCTTTCTTT
CASRTGRLDVEAFF
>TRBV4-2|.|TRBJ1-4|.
TGTGCCAGCAGCCACGCGTCAGGGGCGGATGAAAAACTGTTTTTT
CASSHASGADEKLFF
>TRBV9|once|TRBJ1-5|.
TGTGCCAGCAGCGTAGCTTCGGATCAGCCCCAGCATTTT
CASSVASDQPQHF
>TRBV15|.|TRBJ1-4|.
TGTGCCACCAGCTACCAGGGAGGGGAGGGTCCTAATGAAAAACTGTTTTTT
CATSYQGGEGPNEKLFF
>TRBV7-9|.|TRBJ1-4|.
TGTGCCAGCAGCTTAGCGAAGGGAGGATCTAATGAAAAACTGTTTTTT
CASSLAKGGSNEKLFF
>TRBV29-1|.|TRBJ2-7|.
TGCAGCGTTGTCCAGGGCATGACCTACGAGCAGTACTTC
CSVVQGMTYEQYF
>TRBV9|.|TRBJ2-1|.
TGTGCCAGCAGCGTAGATCGGGGGCTGACAAGCTCCTACAATGAGCAGTTCTTC
CASSVDRGLTSSYNEQFF
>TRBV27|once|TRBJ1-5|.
TGTGCCAGCTCTGCCCGCCAGGCGGGGTATAGCAATCAGCCCCAGCATTTT
CASSARQAGYSNQPQHF
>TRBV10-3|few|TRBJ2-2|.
TGTGCCATCAGTGAGTCCGGGGAGCTGTTTTTT
CAISESGELFF
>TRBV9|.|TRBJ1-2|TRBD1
TGTGCCAGCAGCGCTACAGGGGACTATGGCTACACCTTC
CASSATGDYGYTF
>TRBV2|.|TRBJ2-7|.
TGTGCCAGCAGCGAGACAGTTAATTCAATGTACGAGCAGTACTTC
CASSETVNSMYEQYF
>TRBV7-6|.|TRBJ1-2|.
TGTGCCAGCAGCCGTTTGGGTCCTAACTATGGCTACACCTTC
CASSRLGPNYGYTF
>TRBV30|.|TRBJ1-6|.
TGTGCCTGGTCCCTAGGACCCTCGGCCCTCCACTTT
CAWSLGPSALHF
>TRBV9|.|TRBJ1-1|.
TGTGCCAGCACTTTTGGGGGGCAGGACACTGAAGCTTTCTTT
CASTFGGQDTEAFF
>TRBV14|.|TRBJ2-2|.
TGTGCCAGCAGCCAACTTACAGGGTTTTTAGACACCGGGGAGCTGTTTTTT
CASSQLTGFLDTGELFF
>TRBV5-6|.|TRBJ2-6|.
TGTGCCAGCAGCTTGTTCAGGGACCCTGGGGCCAACGTCCTGACTTTC
CASSLFRDPGANVLTF
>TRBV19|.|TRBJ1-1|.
TGTGCCAGTAGTATAACCGGGACAAGTAACACTGAAGCTTTCTTT
CASSITGTSNTEAFF
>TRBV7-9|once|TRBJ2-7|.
TGTGCCAGCAGCCCCCATTACGAGCAGTACTTC
CASSPHYEQYF
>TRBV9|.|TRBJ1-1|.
TGTGCCAGCAGCGTAGCCCCAGGCTTGAACACTGAAGCTTTCTTT
CASSVAPGLNTEAFF
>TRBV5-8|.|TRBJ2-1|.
TGTGCCAGCAGCAAATCCTACAATGAGCAGTTCTTC
CASSKSYNEQFF
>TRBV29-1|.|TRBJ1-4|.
TGCAGCGTTAGAGGGGGTTTTGGGAATGAAAAACTGTTTTTT
CSVRGGFGNEKLFF
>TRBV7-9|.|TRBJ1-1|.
TGTGCCAGCAGCCAAGATTACACTGAAGCTTTCTTT
CASSQDYTEAFF
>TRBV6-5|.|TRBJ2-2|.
TGTGCCAGCAGTTTCGGGGTGACCGGGGAGCTGTTTTTT
CASSFGVTGELFF
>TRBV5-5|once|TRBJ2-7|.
TGTGCCAGCAGCTGGTGGGGACCGACTAGCTCCTACGAGCAGTACTTC
CASSWWGPTSSYEQYF
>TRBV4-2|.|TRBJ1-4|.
TGTGCCAGCAGCCAAGATTTGTGGACAGCAACTAATGAAAAACTGTTTTTT
CASSQDLWTATNEKLFF
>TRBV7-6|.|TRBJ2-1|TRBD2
TGTGCCAGCAGCTACCTTGGAGTAGCGGGAACCAATGAGCAGTTCTTC
CASSYLGVAGTNEQFF
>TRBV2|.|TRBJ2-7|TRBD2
TGTGCCAGCAGGGGGGGAGGGAGCTTTTCCTACGAGCAGTACTTC
CASRGGGSFSYEQYF
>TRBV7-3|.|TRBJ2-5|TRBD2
TGTGCCAGCAGCCTAGCGGGGGACCAAGAGACCCAGTACTTC
CASSLAGDQETQYF
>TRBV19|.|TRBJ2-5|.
TGTGCCAGTAGTATAGTCCCCGGGGAGACCCAGTACTTC
CASSIVPGETQYF
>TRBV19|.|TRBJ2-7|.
TGTGCCAGTAGTCCCCGGGCCGGGGGTCCCGAGCAGTACTTC
CASSPRAGGPEQYF
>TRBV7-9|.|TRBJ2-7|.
TGTGCCAGCAACTACGACGGATACGAGCAGTACTTC
CASNYDGYEQYF
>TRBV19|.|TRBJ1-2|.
TGTGCCAGTAATCCGAACCCTAGGGTCTATGGCTACACCTTC
CASNPNPRVYGYTF
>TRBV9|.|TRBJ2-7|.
TGTGCCAGCAGCGCAGGCACAGACTACGAGCAGTACTTC
CASSAGTDYEQYF
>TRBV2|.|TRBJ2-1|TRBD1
TGTGCCAGCAGCCCTGAGGACAGGGGAGACTACAATGAGCAGTTCTTC
CASSPEDRGDYNEQFF
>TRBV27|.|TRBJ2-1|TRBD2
TGTGCCAGCAGTGTCCTAGCGGGAGAGGGGAATGAGCAGTTCTTC
CASSVLAGEGNEQFF
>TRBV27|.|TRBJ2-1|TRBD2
TGTGCCAGCAGCCCGACTAGCGGGAGGGCCAATGAGCAGTTCTTC
CASSPTSGRANEQFF
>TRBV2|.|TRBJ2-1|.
TGTGCCAGCAGTGTGGGGGAGTTCAGAAATGAGCAGTTCTTC
CASSVGEFRNEQFF
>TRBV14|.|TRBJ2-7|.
TGTGCCAGCAGCCAGAGGACAGCCGGATGGGAGCAGTACTTC
CASSQRTAGWEQYF
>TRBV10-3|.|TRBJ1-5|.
TGTGCCATCAGTGAGTCCCTTTGGACCGATAGCAATCAGCCCCAGCATTTT
CAISESLWTDSNQPQHF
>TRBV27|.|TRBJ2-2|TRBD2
TGTGCCAGCAGTTTCTCAGCGGGAGAGAGGCCCGGGGAGCTGTTTTTT
CASSFSAGERPGELFF
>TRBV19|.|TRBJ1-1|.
TGTGCCAGTCTCGACCCCTCTGGGAACACTGAAGCTTTCTTT
CASLDPSGNTEAFF
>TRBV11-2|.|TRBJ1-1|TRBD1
TGTGCCAGCAGACACGGGACAGGGGTTAGAACTGAAGCTTTCTTT
CASRHGTGVRTEAFF
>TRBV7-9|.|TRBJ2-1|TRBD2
TGTGCCAGCAGCGCCGTGACTAGCCACAATGAGCAGTTCTTC
CASSAVTSHNEQFF
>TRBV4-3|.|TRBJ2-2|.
TGCGCCAGCAGCCGTTCACGGTCGTCGGCCGGGGAGCTGTTTTTT
CASSRSRSSAGELFF
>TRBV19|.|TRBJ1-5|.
TGTGCCAGTACCCCCGGGTACTTGATAATTAATCAGCCCCAGCATTTT
CASTPGYLIINQPQHF
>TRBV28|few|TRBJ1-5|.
TGTGCCAGCAGTCCAATCAATCAGCCCCAGCATTTT
CASSPINQPQHF